This is a list of T cell receptor beta chains from one sample in a study of regulatory T cells in long-lasting Graves disease. Using its own MiXCR run on the multiplex PCR reads, TCRdb lists one record per CDR3 protein. The repertoire holds just over 600,000 distinct CDR3 sequences, under 20% seen once, with 18% in the top ten. The sample was also linked to a second study, of T cells in Graves' hyperthyroidism and ophthalmopathy.

The sample in question was peripheral blood mononuclear cells (PBMCs), obtained at new diagnosis, from a patient treated with antithyroid drugs. These receptor sequences come from a woman in her twenties or thirties with Graves disease. The CDR3 runs from the conserved cysteine through the conserved F or W. The order of the fields is D gene, V gene, clone size, J gene, CDR3 protein, CDR3 DNA. A D gene is named only where the DNA matches it firmly. Not every row has a clone size; where given, it reads once, few, many or a size class.

D: .
V: TRBV20-1
size: .
J: TRBJ2-6
CDR3: CSARDHLVFQGSSGANVLTF
DNA: TGCAGTGCTAGAGATCATTTGGTTTTCCAGGGTTCCTCTGGGGCCAACGTCCTGACTTTC

D: .
V: TRBV12-3/TRBV12-4
size: many
J: TRBJ1-1
CDR3: CASSFPGAQGNTEAFF
DNA: TGTGCCAGCAGTTTCCCGGGGGCGCAGGGGAACACTGAAGCTTTCTTT

D: .
V: TRBV7-2
size: many
J: TRBJ2-3
CDR3: CASSLDRSSTDTQYF
DNA: TGTGCCAGCAGCTTGGATAGGAGTAGCACAGATACGCAGTATTTT

D: .
V: TRBV7-3
size: many
J: TRBJ2-3
CDR3: CASSFGINTDTQYF
DNA: TGTGCCAGCAGCTTCGGGATAAACACAGATACGCAGTATTTT

D: .
V: TRBV7-9
size: many
J: TRBJ2-1
CDR3: CASSIRATLSPYNEQFF
DNA: TGTGCCAGCAGCATACGGGCTACCTTAAGCCCGTACAATGAGCAGTTCTTC

D: TRBD2
V: TRBV7-6
size: .
J: TRBJ2-7
CDR3: CASSLEGTSVYEQYF
DNA: TGTGCCAGCAGCTTAGAAGGGACTAGCGTTTACGAGCAGTACTTC

D: .
V: TRBV7-9
size: few
J: TRBJ2-3
CDR3: CASSPKATDTQYF
DNA: TGTGCCAGCAGCCCTAAGGCCACAGATACGCAGTATTTT

D: .
V: TRBV12-3/TRBV12-4
size: many
J: TRBJ1-5
CDR3: CASSALGDQPQHF
DNA: TGTGCCAGCAGTGCACTGGGGGATCAGCCCCAGCATTTT

D: TRBD2
V: TRBV27
size: many
J: TRBJ2-5
CDR3: CASSLRPLGQLGLAENQETQYF
DNA: TGTGCCAGCAGTTTGAGGCCCCTAGGGCAGTTGGGACTAGCGGAGAACCAAGAGACCCAGTACTTC

D: .
V: TRBV30
size: many
J: TRBJ1-4
CDR3: CAWSVLPEGEKLFF
DNA: TGTGCCTGGAGTGTTCTCCCCGAGGGGGAAAAACTGTTTTTT

D: TRBD2
V: TRBV15
size: few
J: TRBJ2-1
CDR3: CATQRGTLNDEQFF
DNA: TGTGCCACCCAGCGGGGGACGTTAAACGATGAGCAGTTCTTC

D: .
V: TRBV7-2
size: many
J: TRBJ2-3
CDR3: CASSLEDAAGTQYF
DNA: TGTGCCAGCAGCTTAGAGGATGCAGCAGGCACGCAGTATTTT

D: TRBD1
V: TRBV28
size: .
J: TRBJ1-2
CDR3: CASSLLGQTFYGYTF
DNA: TGTGCCAGCAGTTTGCTGGGACAGACCTTCTATGGCTACACCTTC

D: TRBD1
V: TRBV2
size: many
J: TRBJ1-5
CDR3: CASSAPGTGDQPQHF
DNA: TGTGCCAGCAGCGCGCCCGGGACAGGGGATCAACCCCAGCATTTT

D: TRBD2
V: TRBV2
size: many
J: TRBJ2-2
CDR3: CASAPTSGAGNGELFF
DNA: TGTGCCAGTGCTCCGACTAGCGGGGCGGGAAACGGGGAGCTGTTTTTT

D: .
V: TRBV28
size: many
J: TRBJ2-6
CDR3: CASSATDSGANVLTF
DNA: TGTGCCAGCAGTGCGACCGACTCTGGGGCCAACGTCCTGACTTTC

D: TRBD1
V: TRBV7-2
size: many
J: TRBJ2-7
CDR3: CASSLGQGRRDEQYF
DNA: TGTGCCAGCAGCCTAGGACAGGGGAGAAGGGACGAGCAGTACTTC

D: .
V: TRBV27
size: .
J: TRBJ2-5
CDR3: CASSTLGSLETQYF
DNA: TGTGCCAGCAGTACGCTCGGGTCTTTGGAGACCCAGTACTTC

D: .
V: TRBV11-2
size: .
J: TRBJ2-7
CDR3: CASSLVNSGPYSYEQYF
DNA: TGTGCCAGCAGCTTAGTTAATTCGGGACCTTACTCCTACGAGCAGTACTTC

D: .
V: TRBV10-3
size: many
J: TRBJ1-4
CDR3: CAISEWVNEKLFF
DNA: TGTGCCATCAGTGAGTGGGTGAATGAAAAACTGTTTTTT

D: .
V: TRBV19
size: .
J: TRBJ2-5
CDR3: CASSTGAIETQYF
DNA: TGTGCCAGTAGTACTGGGGCCATAGAGACCCAGTACTTC

D: .
V: TRBV6-1
size: .
J: TRBJ2-3
CDR3: CATTRHRTSTDTQYF
DNA: TGTGCCACCACCCGACACAGGACTAGCACAGATACGCAGTATTTT

D: .
V: TRBV11-2
size: many
J: TRBJ2-7
CDR3: CASSLVVEQYF
DNA: TGTGCCAGCAGCTTAGTCGTCGAGCAGTACTTC

D: .
V: TRBV18
size: .
J: TRBJ1-1
CDR3: CASSPGKGPANTEAFF
DNA: TGTGCCAGCTCACCCGGGAAGGGGCCAGCGAACACTGAAGCTTTCTTT

D: TRBD1
V: TRBV4-1
size: .
J: TRBJ1-4
CDR3: CASSPGQGFEKLFF
DNA: TGCGCCAGCAGCCCGGGACAGGGATTTGAAAAACTGTTTTTT

D: .
V: TRBV12-3/TRBV12-4
size: many
J: TRBJ2-7
CDR3: CASNRQGLDEQYF
DNA: TGTGCCAGCAACAGGCAGGGTCTCGACGAGCAGTACTTC

D: .
V: TRBV20-1
size: few
J: TRBJ2-2
CDR3: CSARGPDRMNTGELFF
DNA: TGCAGTGCTAGAGGCCCCGACAGGATGAACACCGGGGAGCTGTTTTTT

D: .
V: TRBV27
size: .
J: TRBJ2-2
CDR3: CASSFWGATGELFF
DNA: TGTGCCAGCAGTTTCTGGGGGGCCACCGGGGAGCTGTTTTTT

D: .
V: TRBV20-1
size: many
J: TRBJ2-7
CDR3: CSATQGSEQYF
DNA: TGCAGTGCAACTCAGGGGAGCGAGCAGTACTTC

D: .
V: TRBV20-1
size: .
J: TRBJ2-2
CDR3: CSAPLFGNRGTGELFF
DNA: TGCAGTGCCCCGTTGTTTGGGAACCGGGGCACCGGGGAGCTGTTTTTT

D: .
V: TRBV20-1
size: many
J: TRBJ2-1
CDR3: CSARSQLPDNEQFF
DNA: TGCAGTGCTAGATCTCAGCTCCCCGACAATGAGCAGTTCTTC

D: .
V: TRBV30
size: .
J: TRBJ1-5
CDR3: CAWSVEVNQPQHF
DNA: TGTGCCTGGAGTGTAGAAGTAAATCAGCCCCAGCATTTT

D: TRBD1
V: TRBV6-1
size: many
J: TRBJ1-5
CDR3: CASIPGTDSNQPQHF
DNA: TGTGCCAGCATCCCCGGGACAGATAGCAATCAGCCCCAGCATTTT

D: TRBD2
V: TRBV28
size: many
J: TRBJ2-1
CDR3: CASSETGTRIYEQFF
DNA: TGTGCCAGCAGCGAAACCGGGACTAGGATTTATGAGCAGTTCTTC

D: TRBD2
V: TRBV2
size: many
J: TRBJ2-5
CDR3: CASSEGAGRETQYF
DNA: TGTGCCAGCAGTGAAGGAGCGGGACGGGAGACCCAGTACTTC

D: .
V: TRBV7-3
size: .
J: TRBJ2-5
CDR3: CASSLNGGRGRETQYF
DNA: TGTGCCAGCAGCTTAAATGGCGGCAGGGGCCGCGAGACCCAGTACTTC

D: TRBD2
V: TRBV11-2
size: many
J: TRBJ2-1
CDR3: CASSLAPLGGRIQSEQFF
DNA: TGTGCCAGCAGCTTAGCCCCTTTGGGAGGGCGAATACAGAGTGAGCAGTTCTTC

D: .
V: TRBV30
size: few
J: TRBJ2-3
CDR3: CAWSVIGADTQYF
DNA: TGTGCCTGGAGTGTGATAGGGGCAGATACGCAGTATTTT

D: .
V: TRBV28
size: many
J: TRBJ2-3
CDR3: CASSFSGLSTDTQYF
DNA: TGTGCTAGCAGCTTTTCAGGGCTTAGCACAGATACGCAGTATTTT

D: .
V: TRBV14
size: few
J: TRBJ1-2
CDR3: CASSGGLRGYTF
DNA: TGTGCCAGCAGCGGGGGCCTGAGGGGCTACACCTTC

D: TRBD2
V: TRBV28
size: many
J: TRBJ2-1
CDR3: CASSTPRLAGGLGNDEQFF
DNA: TGTGCCAGCAGTACCCCCAGACTAGCGGGAGGGCTAGGTAACGATGAGCAGTTCTTC

D: TRBD2
V: TRBV9
size: few
J: TRBJ2-1
CDR3: CASSVEEREAPNEQFF
DNA: TGTGCCAGCAGCGTAGAGGAGCGGGAGGCCCCCAATGAGCAGTTCTTC

D: TRBD2
V: TRBV28
size: many
J: TRBJ2-1
CDR3: CASRGLAGPNEQFF
DNA: TGTGCCAGCAGAGGACTAGCGGGACCGAATGAGCAGTTCTTC

D: TRBD1
V: TRBV5-1
size: .
J: TRBJ2-7
CDR3: CAGSPRTGNEQYF
DNA: TGCGCCGGCAGCCCTAGGACAGGGAACGAGCAGTACTTC

D: .
V: TRBV24-1
size: many
J: TRBJ1-2
CDR3: CATVPQGGINYGYTF
DNA: TGTGCCACGGTCCCCCAGGGCGGGATCAACTATGGCTACACCTTC